Listed below are T cell receptor beta chains from one sample, sequenced in a study of T cell responses to AZD1222 COVID-19 vaccine. Clones were sequenced by immunoSEQ multiplex PCR, and TCRdb holds only the in-frame ones, with some missing. This sample has around 91,000 clones; 88% occur once, and the top ten carry less than 20%. The sample was peripheral blood, taken on day 0 of AZD1222 vaccination. These TCRs come from an adult in good health. The CDR3 runs from the conserved cysteine through the conserved F or W. The order of the fields is V gene, J gene, clone size, CDR3 length, D gene, CDR3 protein, CDR3 DNA. The D gene is left open where the match is weak. The size entry is marked missing in some rows and otherwise reads once, few, many or a size class.

TRBV28	TRBJ2-7	few	15	.	CASRKGFAVSYEQYF	TGTGCCAGCAGGAAGGGATTCGCCGTTTCCTACGAGCAGTACTTC
TRBV4-1	TRBJ1-5	.	17	TRBD1	CASSQGQGAISRQPQHF	TGCGCCAGCAGCCAGGGGCAGGGGGCGATTAGTCGGCAGCCCCAGCATTTT
TRBV6-2/TRBV6-3	TRBJ1-4	.	13	.	CASSYGEDEKLFF	TGTGCCAGCAGTTACGGAGAGGATGAAAAACTGTTTTTT
TRBV11-3	TRBJ2-1	.	15	TRBD1	CASSPGNRGGSEQFF	TGTGCCAGCAGCCCAGGGAACAGGGGCGGGTCTGAGCAGTTCTTC
TRBV19	TRBJ2-1	once	15	.	CASSVSAGLNNEQFF	TGTGCCAGTAGTGTTTCTGCGGGACTGAACAATGAGCAGTTCTTC
TRBV7-2	TRBJ2-3	.	14	TRBD2	CASMGVAGGGTQYF	TGTGCCAGCATGGGGGTAGCGGGAGGCGGTACGCAGTATTTT
TRBV5-1	TRBJ2-3	once	16	TRBD1	CASSLISGQGADTQYF	TGCGCCAGCAGCTTGATAAGCGGACAGGGGGCAGATACGCAGTATTTT
TRBV12-3/TRBV12-4	TRBJ1-5	.	13	.	CASRPSTDQPQHF	TGTGCCAGCAGGCCCTCGACGGATCAGCCCCAGCATTTT
TRBV7-2	TRBJ2-5	.	15	.	CASSFGGALQETQYF	TGTGCCAGCAGCTTTGGGGGCGCACTCCAAGAGACCCAGTACTTC
TRBV4-2	TRBJ1-3	once	16	.	CASSQPRDISGNTIYF	TGTGCCAGCAGCCAACCGAGGGACATCTCTGGAAACACCATATATTTT
TRBV7-2	TRBJ2-3	.	14	.	CASSLLSGTDTQYF	TGTGCCAGCAGCTTACTCTCAGGGACAGATACGCAGTATTTT